The clone carrying this TCR beta chain was counted a single time. Its specificity is unknown. These data are taken from a study of beta chain features in type 1 diabetes. Study-level points and caveats: The study found that naive, central memory and Treg TCRB repertoires appeared more similar in patients than in healthy donors. Cells carrying high TCR expression could end up over-represented when cDNA is sequenced. Still unanswered here is whether HLA type influences TCRB rearrangement.

Since all of the isolated RNA was reverse transcribed, expressed TCRB transcripts were what got sequenced. The assay was immunoSEQ multiplex PCR, and TCRdb's table has in-frame clones only and misses some. The sample consists of 860,000 or so clones, roughly a sixth of them appearing once. This CDR3 has 12 amino acids. V was pared by 2 bases and J by 10 bases, with 10 bases between. From germline, CDR1 is SGDLS and CDR2 YYNGEE. This receptor was obtained from a young woman in good health. Material for sequencing was naive CD4+ T cells from blood. The chain employs TRBV9 and TRBJ2-1; no reliable D call. CDR3 loop: CASSVGTTEQFF. DNA for the CDR3: TGTGCCAGCAGCGTGGGAACAACCGAGCAGTTCTTC.